This T cell receptor beta chain is drawn from a study of T-cell memory formation after mild COVID-19. Points from the study as a whole: Shrinking CD4+ clones were chiefly CM and EM; CD8+ ones were chiefly EMRA. Researchers could not confirm that second-wave clones peaking on day 37 targeted SARS-CoV-2.

With regard to this clonotype: Its antigen is unknown.

TCRdb processed the 5' RACE reads anew with MiXCR; each CDR3 protein has one entry. The table records fewer than 650,000 distinct CDR3 sequences, around 15% of them present only once. V was trimmed by 5 bases and J by 5 bases, leaving 15 bases between them. CDR3 length equals 14 residues. Germline V CDR1 and CDR2: LNHDA, SQIVND (reference sequence). The chain employs TRBV19 and TRBJ2-5; the D gene is possibly TRBD1 (6 bases). Source material: PBMCs or a T cell subset sorted from them (not recorded which). The source is an adult woman who had mild COVID-19 (a few samples of this study predate the infection). Cell type and time point are not known. The CDR3 loop reads CASSVRGTGETQYF. In DNA form, the CDR3 reads TGTGCCAGTAGTGTCAGGGGTACTGGGGAGACCCAGTACTTC.